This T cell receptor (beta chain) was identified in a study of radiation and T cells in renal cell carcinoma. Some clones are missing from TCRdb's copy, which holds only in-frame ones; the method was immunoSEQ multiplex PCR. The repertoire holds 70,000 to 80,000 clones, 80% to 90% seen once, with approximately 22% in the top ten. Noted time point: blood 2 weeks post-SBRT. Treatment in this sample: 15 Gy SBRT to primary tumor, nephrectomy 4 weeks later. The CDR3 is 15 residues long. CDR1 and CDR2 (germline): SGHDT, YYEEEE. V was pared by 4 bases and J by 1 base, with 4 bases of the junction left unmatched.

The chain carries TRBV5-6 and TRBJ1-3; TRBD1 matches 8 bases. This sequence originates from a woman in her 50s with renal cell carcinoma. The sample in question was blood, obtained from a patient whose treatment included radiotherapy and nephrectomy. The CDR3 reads CASSRQGASGNTIYF. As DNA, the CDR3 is TGTGCCAGCAGCCGTCAGGGGGCTTCTGGAAACACCATATATTTT. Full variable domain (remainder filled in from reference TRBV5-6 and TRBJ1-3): DAGVTQSPTHLIKTRGQQVTLRCSPKSGHDTVSWYQQALGQGPQFIFQYYEEEERQRGNFPDRFSGHQFPNYSSELNVNALLLGDSALYLCASSRQGASGNTIYFGEGSWLTVV.